The entry that follows covers one T cell receptor (beta chain) sequence. In the authors' workflow: Cell counts per sample came from amplifying reference gene primers. Method: immunoSEQ multiplex PCR; TCRdb's copy keeps in-frame clones and lacks some. Clone size and V and J calls were adopted from that table, with D and trimming inferred from the DNA. Altogether roughly 70,000 clones are present, around 74% being singletons, with the ten largest covering roughly 21%. This record comes from a study of blood T cell repertoires in COVID-19. Whole-study context: The origin of the acute and convalescent COVID-19 samples was the United States, Italy and Spain. PBMCs, B-cell-depleted T cells, or T cells provided the cDNA or gDNA that made up the material.

Germline assignment: CDR1 MGHRA and CDR2 YSYEKL. CDR3 length: 16 residues. V dropped 2 bases and J dropped 0; count of bases not matched to a gene: 7. This chain uses TRBV4-1 with TRBJ2-7, with 7 bases fitting TRBD2. This clonotype originated in a man aged 70-80 years with acute or convalescent COVID-19. The material sequenced was peripheral blood. The CDR3 coding sequence is TGCGCCAGCAGCCAACGGGGGGAGGGATCCTCCTACGAGCAGTACTTC. Translation: CASSQRGEGSSYEQYF.